These 6 T cell receptor beta chains share one sample of origin, sequenced in a study of tumor and adjacent non-tumor tissue in lung cancer. This sample's RNA came from whole unsorted tissue. This non-tumor lung sample came from over 3 cm beyond the tumor edge. A modified ARM-PCR protocol with three rounds of nested PCR amplified TCRbeta. One entry per CDR3 protein, called by TCRdb with MiXCR from the multiplex PCR reads. Of 50,000 or so distinct CDR3 sequences detected, 74% appear once; the ten largest clones hold roughly a quarter. Source material: distant non-tumor lung tissue. The receptors come from a woman aged 55-70 years with non-small cell lung cancer.

This clonotype has ten or more counts. The chain is built from TRBV5-1 and TRBJ2-1; 11 nucleotides line up with TRBD2. CDR1 and CDR2 from the germline V gene are SGHRS and YFSETQ. After removal of 4 bases from V and 6 bases from J, the junction contained 9 bases not matched to a gene. CDR3 length equals 16 residues. The CDR3 sequence is CASSPHSGRGANEQFF. As DNA, the CDR3 is TGCGCCAGCAGCCCCCATAGCGGGAGGGGGGCCAATGAGCAGTTCTTC.

Comments on this clonotype: A read error may produce the germline difference seen at one junction end. The rearrangement uses TRBV29-1 and TRBJ2-3; 7 nucleotides align to TRBD1. The CDR3 spans 14 residues. Germline V gene sequence: CDR1 SQVTM, CDR2 ANQGSEA. For the CDR3, the DNA is TGTAGCGTGGCCGGGACAGCCCCCGCAGGTACGCAGTATTTT. This gives the protein CSVAGTAPAGTQYF.

Of note for this clonotype: Likely a read error: the CDR3 ends without its conserved phenylalanine or tryptophan. This rearrangement joins TRBV28 to TRBJ2-2, with 8 bases lining up with TRBD1. The CDR3 is 15 amino acids. J gave up 4 bases and V 5 bases, and 6 bases lay outside the gene matches. Germline CDR1 MDHEN, CDR2 SYDVKM. The CDR3 is CASSRDRGFTGELFS. CDR3 bases: TGTGCCAGCAGTCGCGACAGGGGTTTCACCGGGGAGCTGTTTTCT.

As for this clonotype: The CDR3 does not end in the conserved phenylalanine or tryptophan, so this is likely a read error. V and J are TRBV4-3 and TRBJ2-3, with no clear D. The CDR3 is made up of 15 amino acids. The germline V gene has CDR1 LGHNA and CDR2 YSLEER. Trimming left V 3 bases short and J 1 base short, with 11 bases between. In DNA form, the CDR3 reads TGCGCCAGCAGCCACGGGCGACTGCGCACAGATACGCAGTATTCT. This translates into CASSHGRLRTDTQYS.

Of note for this clonotype: Its ends do not fully match the called genes, so a read error is possible. This CDR3 is CLSSLEDRYNSPPHF. The CDR3, as DNA: TGTCTCAGCAGCTTAGAGGACAGATATAATTCACCCCCCCACTTT. The J gene is TRBJ1-6, the V gene TRBV11-3, with D possibly matching TRBD1 (6 bases). The V gene's germline CDR1 is SGHNT and CDR2 YENEEA. CDR3 length: 15 residues.

V is TRBV4-3 and J is TRBJ1-2; the D is unclear. The length of the CDR3 is 15 residues. From germline, CDR1 is LGHNA and CDR2 YSLEER. Trimming removed 1 base from V and 6 bases from J, with 15 bases in between. CDR3 amino acids: CASSQGLGPGHGYTF. The CDR3 DNA reads as TGCGCCAGCAGCCAAGGGCTTGGCCCGGGCCATGGCTACACCTTC.